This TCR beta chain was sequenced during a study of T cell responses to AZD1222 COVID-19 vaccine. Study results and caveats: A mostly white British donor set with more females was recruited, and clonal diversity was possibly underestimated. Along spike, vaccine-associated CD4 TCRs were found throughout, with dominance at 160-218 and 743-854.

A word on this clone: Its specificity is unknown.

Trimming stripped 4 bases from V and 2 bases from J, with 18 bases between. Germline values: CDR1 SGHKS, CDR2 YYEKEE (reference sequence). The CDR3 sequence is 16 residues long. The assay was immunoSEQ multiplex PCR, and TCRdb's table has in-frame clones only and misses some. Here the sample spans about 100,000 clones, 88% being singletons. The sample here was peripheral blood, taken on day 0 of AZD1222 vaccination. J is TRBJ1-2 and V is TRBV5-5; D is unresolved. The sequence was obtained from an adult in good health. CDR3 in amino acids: CASSRPWTTPNYGYTF. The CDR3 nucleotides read TGTGCCAGCAGCCGGCCCTGGACGACGCCGAACTATGGCTACACCTTC.